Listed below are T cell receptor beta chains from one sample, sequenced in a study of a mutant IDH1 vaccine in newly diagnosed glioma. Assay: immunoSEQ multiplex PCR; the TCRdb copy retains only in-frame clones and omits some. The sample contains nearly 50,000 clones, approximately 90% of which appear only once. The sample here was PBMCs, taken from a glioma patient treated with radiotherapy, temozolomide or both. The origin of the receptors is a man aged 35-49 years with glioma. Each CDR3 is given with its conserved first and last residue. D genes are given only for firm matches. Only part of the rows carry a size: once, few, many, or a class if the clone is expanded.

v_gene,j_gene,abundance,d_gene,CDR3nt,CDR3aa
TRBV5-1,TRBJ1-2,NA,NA,TGCGCCAGCAGCTTCGGACAGCAGTATGGCTACACCTTC,CASSFGQQYGYTF
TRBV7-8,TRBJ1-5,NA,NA,TGTGCCAGCAGCTTAGGGGCGCAGAAAGTCCTAGGGCAGCCCCAGCATTTT,CASSLGAQKVLGQPQHF
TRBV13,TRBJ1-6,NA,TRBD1,TGTGCCAGCAGCTCAAGGGGGCGGGAGACACCCCTCCACTTT,CASSSRGRETPLHF
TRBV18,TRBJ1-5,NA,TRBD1,TGTGCCAGCTCACCTGTTACAGGGGGCAATCAGCCCCAGCATTTT,CASSPVTGGNQPQHF
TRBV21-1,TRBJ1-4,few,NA,TGTGCCAGCAGCAATCCGGGACAGGGAAGGAAACTGTTTTTT,CASSNPGQGRKLFF
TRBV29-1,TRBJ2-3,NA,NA,TGCAGTGAGCTACATGCAGATACGCAGTATTTT,CSELHADTQYF
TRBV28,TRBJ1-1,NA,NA,TGTGCCAGCAGGATGGGGGGGGATGGGGGTCCCAAGGAAGCTTTCTTT,CASRMGGDGGPKEAFF
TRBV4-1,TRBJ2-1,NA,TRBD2,TGCGCCAGCAGCCATCTAGCGGAGTCTGGGAGAGAGCAGTTCTTC,CASSHLAESGREQFF
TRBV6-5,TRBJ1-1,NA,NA,TGTGCCAGCAGTTATACGACCAGTTTCTCGGGTGTTGAAGCTTTCTTT,CASSYTTSFSGVEAFF
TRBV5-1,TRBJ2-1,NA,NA,TGCGCCAGCAGCTTGACGAGGGCAAAGGGGAATGAGCAGTTCTTC,CASSLTRAKGNEQFF
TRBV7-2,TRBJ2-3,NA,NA,TGTGCCAGCAGCTTACAGCGGTCCACAGATACGCAGTATTTT,CASSLQRSTDTQYF
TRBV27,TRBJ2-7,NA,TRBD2,TGTGCCAGCAGTTCCCACCCCGGGGCTAGCGGGAGGGGTGAGCAGTACTTC,CASSSHPGASGRGEQYF
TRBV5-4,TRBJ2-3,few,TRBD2,TGTGCCAGCAACCTAGCGGAAAGCACAGATACGCAGTATTTT,CASNLAESTDTQYF
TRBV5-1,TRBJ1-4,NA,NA,TGCGCCAGCAGCTTGGGCCGTGGAACTAATGAAAAACTGTTTTTT,CASSLGRGTNEKLFF
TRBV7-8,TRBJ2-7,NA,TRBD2,TGTGCCAGCAGCTTAGGGTCTAGCGGGGCCTCCTACGAGCAGTACTTC,CASSLGSSGASYEQYF
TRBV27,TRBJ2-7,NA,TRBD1,TGTGCCAGAAACGAAAGCCGGGACAGGGGGCAAGTGTCCAGGTACGAGCAGTACTTC,CARNESRDRGQVSRYEQYF
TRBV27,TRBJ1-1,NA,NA,TGTGCCAGCAGTTTAACGTTTCTAGGAAACACTGAAGCTTTCTTT,CASSLTFLGNTEAFF
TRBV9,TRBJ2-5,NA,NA,TGTGCCAGCAGCGTAACAGAGGAGACCCAGTACTTC,CASSVTEETQYF
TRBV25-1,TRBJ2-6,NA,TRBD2,TGTGCCAGCAGTGCAGTAGCGGGTGCCGATTCTGGGGCCAACGTCCTGACTTTC,CASSAVAGADSGANVLTF
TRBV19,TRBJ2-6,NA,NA,TGTGCCAGTAGTCGCCCAGGGGCTGGGGCCAACGTCCTGACTTTC,CASSRPGAGANVLTF
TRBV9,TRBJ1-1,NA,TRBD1,TGTGCCAGCAGCGAGAGGACAGGGGGGCACACTGAAGCTTTCTTT,CASSERTGGHTEAFF
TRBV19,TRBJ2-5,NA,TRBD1,TGTGCCAGGACTACTCGGGACAGGGGGCGAGAGACCCAGTACTTC,CARTTRDRGRETQYF
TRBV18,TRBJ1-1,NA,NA,TGTGCCAGCTCACGGGGGTTGGTGAACACTGAAGCTTTCTTT,CASSRGLVNTEAFF
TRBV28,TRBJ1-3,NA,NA,TGTGCCAGCAGTTTAGGTCGGGTCCCTGGAAACACCATATATTTT,CASSLGRVPGNTIYF
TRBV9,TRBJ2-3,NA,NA,TGTGCCAGCAGCGTAGCCCTCCAGGGCTCTAGCACAGATACGCAGTATTTT,CASSVALQGSSTDTQYF
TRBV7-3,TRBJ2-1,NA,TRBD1,TGTGCCAGCAGCAGAAACAGGGGAAGGGATGAGCAGTTCTTC,CASSRNRGRDEQFF
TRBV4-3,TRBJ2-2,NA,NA,TGCGCCAGCAGCCAAGCGGAGCCCACCGGGGAGCTGTTTTTT,CASSQAEPTGELFF